This TCR beta chain was captured in a study of T cell changes during pregnancy in multiple sclerosis. Sequencing used immunoSEQ multiplex PCR; TCRdb keeps in-frame clones, though not all of them. Found here are more than 45,000 clones, roughly 92% of them singletons; the top ten hold 0.75% to 0.95%. The CDR3 consists of 15 residues. After removal of 5 bases from V and 0 bases from J, the junction contained 5 bases not matched to a gene. The germline CDR1 and CDR2 sequences are MDHEN and SYDVKM. The rearrangement uses TRBV28 and TRBJ2-5; TRBD1 agrees at 8 bases. The TCR originated in a female donor in good health, enrolled as a control in a pregnancy study. This material consisted of CD4+ T cells from peripheral blood mononuclear cells, taken in the second trimester of pregnancy. The CDR3 DNA reads TGTGCCAGCAGTGGCTACAGGGGGTACCAAGAGACCCAGTACTTC. This encodes CASSGYRGYQETQYF.